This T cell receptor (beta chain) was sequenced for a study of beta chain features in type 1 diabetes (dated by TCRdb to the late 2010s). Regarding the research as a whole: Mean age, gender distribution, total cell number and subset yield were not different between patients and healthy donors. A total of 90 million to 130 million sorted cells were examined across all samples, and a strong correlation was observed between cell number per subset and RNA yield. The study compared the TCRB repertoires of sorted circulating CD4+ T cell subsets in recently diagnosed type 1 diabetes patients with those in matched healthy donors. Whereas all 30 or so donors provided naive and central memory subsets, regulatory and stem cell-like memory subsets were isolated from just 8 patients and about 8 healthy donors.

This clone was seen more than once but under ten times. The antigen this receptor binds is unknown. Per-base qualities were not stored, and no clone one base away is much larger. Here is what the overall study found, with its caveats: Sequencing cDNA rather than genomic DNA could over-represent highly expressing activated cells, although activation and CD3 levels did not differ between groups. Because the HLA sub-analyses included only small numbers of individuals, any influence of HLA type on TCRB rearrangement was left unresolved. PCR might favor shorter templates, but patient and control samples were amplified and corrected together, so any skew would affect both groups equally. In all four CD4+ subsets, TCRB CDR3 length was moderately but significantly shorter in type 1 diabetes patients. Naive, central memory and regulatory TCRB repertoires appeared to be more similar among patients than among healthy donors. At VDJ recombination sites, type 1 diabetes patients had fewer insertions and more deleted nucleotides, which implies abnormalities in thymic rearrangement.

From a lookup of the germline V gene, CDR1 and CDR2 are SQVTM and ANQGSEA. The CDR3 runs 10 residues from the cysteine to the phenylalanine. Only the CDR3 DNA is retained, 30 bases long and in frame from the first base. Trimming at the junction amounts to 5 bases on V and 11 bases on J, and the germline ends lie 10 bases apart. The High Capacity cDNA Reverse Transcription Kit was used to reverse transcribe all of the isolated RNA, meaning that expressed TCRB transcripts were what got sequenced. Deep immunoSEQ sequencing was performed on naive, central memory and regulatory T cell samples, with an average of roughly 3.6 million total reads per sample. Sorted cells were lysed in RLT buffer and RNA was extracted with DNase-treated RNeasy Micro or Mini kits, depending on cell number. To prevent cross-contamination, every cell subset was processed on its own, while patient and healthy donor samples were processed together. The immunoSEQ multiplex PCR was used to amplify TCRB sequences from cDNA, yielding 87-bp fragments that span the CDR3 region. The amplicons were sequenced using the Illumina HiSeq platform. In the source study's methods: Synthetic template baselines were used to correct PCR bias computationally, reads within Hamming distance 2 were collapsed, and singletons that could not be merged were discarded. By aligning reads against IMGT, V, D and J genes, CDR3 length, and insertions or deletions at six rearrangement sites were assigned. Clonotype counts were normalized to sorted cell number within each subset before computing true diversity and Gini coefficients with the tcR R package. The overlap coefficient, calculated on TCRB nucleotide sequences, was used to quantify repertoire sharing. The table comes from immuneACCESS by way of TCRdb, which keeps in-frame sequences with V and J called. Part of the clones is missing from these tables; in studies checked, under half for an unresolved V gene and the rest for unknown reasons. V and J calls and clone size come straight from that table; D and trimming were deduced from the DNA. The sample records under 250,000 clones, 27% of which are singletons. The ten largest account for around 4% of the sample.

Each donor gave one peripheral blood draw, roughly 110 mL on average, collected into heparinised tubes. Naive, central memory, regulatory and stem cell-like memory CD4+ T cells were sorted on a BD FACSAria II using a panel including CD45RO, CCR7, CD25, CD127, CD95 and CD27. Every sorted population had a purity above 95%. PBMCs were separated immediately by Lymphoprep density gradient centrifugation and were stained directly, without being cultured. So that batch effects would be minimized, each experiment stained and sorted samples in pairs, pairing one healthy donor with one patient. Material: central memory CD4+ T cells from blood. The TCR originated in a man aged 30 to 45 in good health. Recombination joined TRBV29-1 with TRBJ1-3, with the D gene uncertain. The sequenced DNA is TGCAGCGTTCGGGCGCCCCCCATATATTTT. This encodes CSVRAPPIYF. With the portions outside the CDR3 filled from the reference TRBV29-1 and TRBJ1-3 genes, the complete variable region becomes SAVISQKPSRDICQRGTSLTIQCQVDSQVTMMFWYRQQPGQSLTLIATANQGSEATYESGFVIDKFPISRPNLTFSTLTVSNMSPEDSSIYLCSVRAPPIYFGEGSWLTVV.